Below, 10 T cell receptor beta chains from the same sample are listed, as sequenced in a study of CD8+CD57+ T cells in acquired aplastic anemia. Genomic DNA templated the TCR beta VDJ and CDR3 profiling. Via MiXCR, TCRdb re-called the reads, giving one row per CDR3 protein. There are 40,000 to 45,000 distinct CDR3 sequences in the sample; approximately 67% occur only once, and about 22% lies in the top ten. The sequenced sample was sorted CD4+, CD8+, or CD8+CD57+ T cells (not recorded which) from PBMCs. Receptor source: a human donor in good health, serving as a control.

The rearrangement links TRBV4-3 to TRBJ2-1, with TRBD2 matching over 8 bases. Germline V lookup: CDR1 LGHNA, CDR2 YSLEER. This CDR3 spans 16 amino acids. V was clipped by 2 bases and J by 3 bases; unmatched bases: 6. CDR3 protein: CASSQSGGPYYNEQFF. The CDR3 nucleotides are TGCGCCAGCAGCCAAAGCGGGGGTCCTTACTACAATGAGCAGTTCTTC.

This clonotype was observed once. The chain is built from TRBV25-1 and TRBJ2-7; 13 nucleotides match TRBD2. Germline V gene lookup returns CDR1 MGHDK and CDR2 SYGVNS. The CDR3 consists of 15 residues. Trimming took 6 bases from V and 5 from J; bases not matched to a gene: 7. Here the CDR3 DNA reads TGTGCCAGCAGCGTAACAGGACTAGCGGGAGACGAGCAGTACTTC. Protein: CASSVTGLAGDEQYF.

This clonotype was recorded once. This chain links TRBV11-2 with TRBJ2-2; D is perhaps TRBD1 or TRBD2 (6 bases each). The germline V and J ends were trimmed by 1 base and 6 bases, with 18 bases remaining between them. CDR1 SGHAT and CDR2 FQNNGV come from the germline V gene. This CDR3 is 17 amino acids long. CDR3 region: CASSLVGRGRQPGELFF. The CDR3 coding sequence is TGTGCCAGCAGCTTAGTTGGTCGGGGGCGCCAACCCGGGGAGCTGTTTTTT.

The chain has TRBV5-4 and TRBJ2-5, with 8 bases identical to TRBD1. Trimming removed 2 bases from V and 2 bases from J; junction bases left unmatched: 2. CDR3 size: 14 residues. CDR1 and CDR2 (germline): SGHNT, YYREEE (reference sequence). The CDR3 region is CASSFGDRQETQYF. The CDR3 DNA follows: TGTGCCAGCAGCTTCGGGGACAGGCAAGAGACCCAGTACTTC.

The genes are TRBV7-6 and TRBJ1-6; possible D gene TRBD1, 5 bases. Trimming stripped 2 bases from V and 7 bases from J, with 9 bases between. Germline CDR1 reads SGHVS; CDR2 reads FNYEAQ. The CDR3 length is 14 residues. CDR3 sequence: CASSLSYRNSPLHF. The CDR3 DNA is TGTGCCAGCAGCTTATCCTACAGGAATTCACCCCTCCACTTT.

This clonotype was detected many times. The J gene is TRBJ2-7, the V gene TRBV6-1, with 7 nucleotides matching TRBD1. Germline V lookup: CDR1 MNHNS, CDR2 SASEGT. V lost 5 bases, J lost 2 bases, and 6 bases stayed unmatched. CDR3 length: 14 residues. CDR3 in amino acids: CASSRDGTAYEQYF. CDR3 nucleotides: TGTGCCAGCAGTCGAGATGGGACAGCCTACGAGCAGTACTTC.

This clonotype was detected a few times. The V and J genes are TRBV20-1 and TRBJ2-7; D might be TRBD1 or TRBD2, each matching 6 bases. From germline, CDR1 is DFQATT and CDR2 SNEGSKA (reference sequence). Trimming shortened V by 3 bases and J by 0 bases, and 21 bases separated the two germline ends. The CDR3 has 17 amino acids. CDR3 DNA sequence: TGCAGTGCTAGCCTCGGGGCCGGGGGCGAAAGCTCCTACGAGCAGTACTTC. Translation gives CSASLGAGGESSYEQYF.

The sample holds many counts of this clonotype. The chain joins TRBV11-3 to TRBJ2-3; D ambiguous. V was shortened by 1 base and J by 6 bases, with 8 bases between the two germline ends. CDR3 length equals 13 residues. CDR1 is SGHNT and CDR2 is YENEEA in the germline V gene. DNA of the CDR3: TGTGCCAGCAGCTTAGGTGCTTTGGATACGCAGTATTTT. Its protein product is CASSLGALDTQYF. Supplemented by reference TRBV11-3 and TRBJ2-3, the full variable domain reads EAGVVQSPRYKIIEKKQPVAFWCNPISGHNTLYWYLQNLGQGPELLIRYENEEAVDDSQLPKDRFSAERLKGVDSTLKIQPAELGDSAVYLCASSLGALDTQYFGPGTRLTVL.

The chain couples TRBV4-3 to TRBJ2-2, with 8 bases aligning to TRBD1. Trimming removed 4 bases from V and 0 bases from J; junction bases left unmatched: 4. There are 16 residues in the CDR3. Germline V gene data show CDR1 as LGHNA and CDR2 as YSLEER. The CDR3 region has the DNA TGCGCCAGCAGCCGAAGGACAGGGACGAACACCGGGGAGCTGTTTTTT. Protein sequence: CASSRRTGTNTGELFF.

The V and J genes are TRBV10-3 and TRBJ2-5; tentative D call: TRBD2 (6 bases). The ends were cut back, 10 bases at V and 5 bases at J, with 14 bases in the middle. This CDR3 is 12 amino acids long. Germline loops: CDR1 ENHRY, CDR2 SYGVKD. The CDR3 coding sequence is TGTGCCAGCACCTTGGGGAGGGAGACCCAGTACTTC. The encoded protein is CASTLGRETQYF.